The rows below give T cell receptor beta chains drawn from one sample of a study of T-cell reconstitution after alpha-beta-depleted transplantation in children. TCRdb passed the PCR reads through MiXCR, listing each CDR3 protein once. The repertoire holds about 270,000 distinct CDR3 sequences, almost 10% seen once, with 10% in the top ten. The sample here was PBMCs from the stem cell graft donor, taken from the stem cell graft. The receptor source for this set is a human donor who donated a stem cell graft to a child with SCID. Each CDR3 is given with its conserved first and last residue. The order of the fields is D gene, V gene, clone size, CDR3 length, J gene, CDR3 DNA, CDR3 protein. A D gene is named only where the DNA matches it firmly. Clone size is shown for a subset of rows, as once, few, many or a class of expanded clone.

>TRBD1|TRBV12-3/TRBV12-4|few|15|TRBJ2-4
TGTGCCAGCAGTCCCCGACAGGGGAGCAAAAACATTCAGTACTTC
CASSPRQGSKNIQYF
>TRBD1|TRBV20-1|NA|13|TRBJ2-7
TGCAGTGCTAGGACAGGGGAGGACAACGAGCAGTACTTC
CSARTGEDNEQYF
>NA|TRBV5-1|few|15|TRBJ2-3
TGCGCCAGCAGCTTGGCAGAAAGCCTCACAGATACGCAGTATTTT
CASSLAESLTDTQYF
>NA|TRBV29-1|NA|14|TRBJ2-5
TGCAGCGTTGTCGCACCAGCGTACCAAGAGACCCAGTACTTC
CSVVAPAYQETQYF
>NA|TRBV20-1|many|15|TRBJ2-3
TGCAGTGCATCTCCGGACTATCCCTCACGCGATACGCAGTATTTT
CSASPDYPSRDTQYF
>NA|TRBV3-1|few|16|TRBJ2-7
TGTGCCAGCAGCCAAGGCTTGGCCATTCTCACCTACGAGCAGTACTTC
CASSQGLAILTYEQYF
>NA|TRBV20-1|few|13|TRBJ2-1
TGCAGTGCCCCCCTAGCCCCGTACAATGAGCAGTTCTTC
CSAPLAPYNEQFF
>NA|TRBV6-2/TRBV6-3|few|17|TRBJ2-5
TGTGCCAGCAGTTATTACAAGCGCAACGTCCCACAAGAGACCCAGTACTTC
CASSYYKRNVPQETQYF
>NA|TRBV7-9|many|12|TRBJ2-5
TGTGCCAGCATCCGATACGGGGAGACCCAGTACTTC
CASIRYGETQYF
>TRBD1|TRBV4-2|few|16|TRBJ1-2
TGTGCCAGCAGCCAAGTGGTCGGGACAGGGGTGGCTGGCTACACCTTC
CASSQVVGTGVAGYTF
>NA|TRBV20-1|NA|15|TRBJ1-5
TGCAGTGCTAGAAGTGGAGGACAGAACAATCAGCCCCAGCATTTT
CSARSGGQNNQPQHF
>NA|TRBV5-1|many|15|TRBJ2-2
TGCGCCAGCAGCTTGGCCGGGGTTGTGCCTGGGGAGCTGTTTTTT
CASSLAGVVPGELFF
>NA|TRBV7-6|once|14|TRBJ2-1
TGTGCCAGCAGCTTATCGGGGACCTACAATGAGCAGTTCTTC
CASSLSGTYNEQFF
>NA|TRBV4-1|NA|14|TRBJ1-4
TGCGCCAGCAGCCAACAAGGGGTGCGAGAAAAACTGTTTTTT
CASSQQGVREKLFF
>TRBD1|TRBV12-3/TRBV12-4|few|17|TRBJ1-2
TGTGCCAGCAGTGAAAAATGGGACAGCAGCTTTAACTATGGCTACACCTTC
CASSEKWDSSFNYGYTF
>NA|TRBV2|NA|11|TRBJ1-6
TGTGCCAGCAGTGAGGGTTCACCCCTCCACTTT
CASSEGSPLHF
>NA|TRBV7-9|many|15|TRBJ1-2
TGTGCCAGCAGCCTACCGGGGGACCCTATCTATGGCTACACCTTC
CASSLPGDPIYGYTF
>NA|TRBV3-1|NA|14|TRBJ2-7
TGTGCCAGCAGCCAAGGCCGGAGCGCCTACGAGCAGTACTTC
CASSQGRSAYEQYF
>TRBD1|TRBV5-1|few|15|TRBJ2-7
TGCGCCAGCAGCTTGGTAGGGACAGCTTCCTACGAGCAGTACTTC
CASSLVGTASYEQYF
>NA|TRBV10-3|many|13|TRBJ1-2
TGTGCCACTAACAGCCCTGCTAACTATGGCTACACCTTC
CATNSPANYGYTF
>TRBD1|TRBV20-1|NA|15|TRBJ1-6
TGCAGTGCTAGAGGGACCGGGACAGGGTATTCACCCCTCCACTTT
CSARGTGTGYSPLHF
>NA|TRBV5-1|many|15|TRBJ1-6
TGCGCCAGCAGCTTGACACAGGTCGATAATTCACCCCTCCACTTT
CASSLTQVDNSPLHF
>TRBD1|TRBV10-2|NA|15|TRBJ2-3
TGCGCCAGCAGTGTAGACAGGGGGCTTGCAGATACGCAGTATTTT
CASSVDRGLADTQYF
>NA|TRBV4-2|few|15|TRBJ2-3
TGTGCCAGCAGCCCGGATGGGGCAGGTGGCGATACGCAGTATTTT
CASSPDGAGGDTQYF
>NA|TRBV5-5|NA|14|TRBJ1-5
TGTGCCAGCAGCTTGTTATGGGGCAATCAGCCCCAGCATTTT
CASSLLWGNQPQHF
>NA|TRBV6-1|NA|16|TRBJ1-1
TGTGCCAGCAGTGAAGTACGAGGGCAGGGAGGCGCTGAAGCTTTCTTT
CASSEVRGQGGAEAFF
>TRBD1|TRBV10-3|many|14|TRBJ1-3
TGTGCCATCACGGGACAGGGGACTGGAAACACCATATATTTT
CAITGQGTGNTIYF
>NA|TRBV3-1|NA|13|TRBJ2-5
TGTGCCAGCAGCCAGCGGACAGAAGAGACCCAGTACTTC
CASSQRTEETQYF
>NA|TRBV10-3|NA|17|TRBJ2-3
TGTGCCATCAGTGAGTCGGGTTGGGGAGACAGCACAGATACGCAGTATTTT
CAISESGWGDSTDTQYF
>NA|TRBV5-1|few|13|TRBJ1-1
TGCGCCAGCAGCTTCGATGCGAACACTGAAGCTTTCTTT
CASSFDANTEAFF
>NA|TRBV7-2|few|14|TRBJ2-3
TGTGCCAGCAGCTTATACGCCGACATGGATACGCAGTATTTT
CASSLYADMDTQYF
>NA|TRBV5-1|NA|16|TRBJ2-3
TGCGCCAGCAGCTTGGGACCCACCTATAGCACAGATACGCAGTATTTT
CASSLGPTYSTDTQYF
>NA|TRBV10-3|many|12|TRBJ2-5
TGTGCCATCAAAGGAGAGGGAGAGACCCAGTACTTC
CAIKGEGETQYF
>TRBD1|TRBV5-1|NA|14|TRBJ2-7
TGCGCCAGCAGCTCGAGGGACAGGGTAGACGAGCAGTACTTC
CASSSRDRVDEQYF
>NA|TRBV6-4|few|13|TRBJ2-1
TGTGCCAGCATCGACGGGGAGTTGAATGAGCAGTTCTTC
CASIDGELNEQFF
>NA|TRBV9|many|17|TRBJ2-6
TGTGCCAGCAGCGCCCATACCGGGGTCTCTGGGGCCAACGTCCTGACTTTC
CASSAHTGVSGANVLTF
>NA|TRBV5-5|few|13|TRBJ2-1
TGTGCCAGCAGCCCTGGGGTGGTAAATGAGCAGTTCTTC
CASSPGVVNEQFF
>NA|TRBV20-1|few|11|TRBJ2-7
TGCAGTGCCGAGAGGGGGAACGAGCAGTACTTC
CSAERGNEQYF
>TRBD1|TRBV12-3/TRBV12-4|many|12|TRBJ1-1
TGTGCCAGCAGTCAAACCGGGACAGGAGCTTTCTTT
CASSQTGTGAFF
>NA|TRBV9|NA|14|TRBJ1-1
TGTGCCAGCAGCAAAAAGGGGGGGAACACTGAAGCTTTCTTT
CASSKKGGNTEAFF
>TRBD1|TRBV10-3|few|16|TRBJ1-6
TGTGCCATCAGTGAGTCCCCCGGGACAGGGAATTCACCCCTCCACTTT
CAISESPGTGNSPLHF
>TRBD1|TRBV19|NA|12|TRBJ2-7
TGTGCCACCTCTGACAGGGCCTACGAGCAGTACTTC
CATSDRAYEQYF